This T cell receptor beta chain was sequenced in a study of cytomegalovirus exposure and HLA in healthy donors. Worth noting for this clone: Its antigen is as yet unknown.

Findings and caveats of the study: A classifier reportedly called cytomegalovirus status with high sensitivity and specificity. The study listed under 200 cytomegalovirus-associated TCR beta chains.

The CDR3 is 17 residues long. Germline CDR1 and CDR2: MGHRA and YSYEKL. Trimming removed 0 bases at V and 6 bases at J, with 20 bases between. Assay: immunoSEQ multiplex PCR; the TCRdb copy retains only in-frame clones and omits some. Of fewer than 350,000 clones detected, roughly 90% appear once; the ten largest clones hold 0.92%. Sequenced: PBMCs. This clonotype originated in a woman aged 18-29 years in good health and CMV-seronegative. The V call is TRBV4-1, the J call TRBJ1-2; D may be TRBD1 (6 bases). In nucleotides, the CDR3 is TGCGCCAGCAGCCAAGATCCCGGGACAATCCGGAATGATGGCTACACCTTC. It codes for CASSQDPGTIRNDGYTF.